The text below deals with one T cell receptor (beta chain). This receptor's antigen is unknown. No much larger clone exists at a distance of one base, and base qualities are not known. These data come from a study of a mutant IDH1 vaccine in newly diagnosed glioma (dated by TCRdb to about 2021). Regarding the research as a whole: Across visits V03 through V10, patients got a total of eight vaccinations, given in weeks 1, 3, 5, 7, 11, 15, 19 and 23. In the chemotherapy-containing groups, vaccination started alongside temozolomide cycles, whereas in patients who had radiotherapy alone it started 4-6 weeks after radiotherapy. Of the 30 to 35 patients who were treated, approximately 60% were male and about 40% were female, and the mean age was around 40 years. Prior to enrollment, standard therapy consisting of radiotherapy alone, temozolomide alone, or radiochemotherapy with temozolomide had been administered to patients, with the combination being received by most patients. Peripheral blood was drawn at six visits: V03 (baseline), V05, V07, V10, V12 and V13. Longitudinal TCRB deep sequencing was done for 25 to 30 treated patients, wherever samples were available for exploratory analyses.

CDR1 and CDR2 are read off the germline V gene as SGDLS and YYNGEE. V lost 6 bases and J lost 4 bases, and the count of bases not matched to a germline gene is 5. The CDR3 holds 15 amino acids from the cysteine to the phenylalanine. Only the CDR3 part of the read is kept: 45 bases, read in frame from the first base. The time point label of this sample denotes: week 23, last vaccination. A 20-mer mutant IDH1 peptide at 300 micrograms in Montanide made up each vaccine dose, which was injected subcutaneously together with topical imiquimod. Donors had newly diagnosed WHO grade 3 or 4 IDH1-mutant astrocytomas with loss of nuclear ATRX. The samples were drawn from NOA16, a multicentre, single-arm, open-label phase I trial in Germany that tested a mutant IDH1 peptide vaccine in humans for the first time. Genomic DNA for TCRB sequencing was extracted from EDTA blood using the DNeasy Blood and Tissue Kit.

The library came from the immunoSEQ multiplex PCR assay. Rearranged TCR beta chain sequences were amplified using the hsTCRB Kit according to the manufacturer's protocol. An Illumina MiSeq was used to sequence the TCRB libraries. The study's own analysis went as follows. Demultiplexing, trimming and gene mapping were performed with the kit vendor's proprietary platform. In its TCRdb copy, this immuneACCESS table keeps in-frame sequences only and misses some clones. Where compared with another copy, unresolved V genes explain less than half of these, and the others have no known cause. The V and J calls and the clone size are those of that table, but D and trimming were determined from the DNA. The sample contains about 54,000 clones, about 89% of them found a single time. Clones ranked in the top ten supply 1.4% of the sample. The paper's findings and limits, for the study overall: Across multiple MHC alleles, vaccine-induced immune responses were seen in around 93% of patients. Availability determined which PBMC samples were chosen for TCRB deep sequencing. Pseudoprogression appeared unrelated to alterations in the top peripheral T cell clonotypes detected by TCRB sequencing. The authors stated that sample limitations prevented analyses of patient blood samples from being reproduced.

Recombination joined TRBV9 with TRBJ2-2, with 11 junctional bases fitting TRBD1. The clonotype originates from a man in his forties with glioma. The sequencing here drew on PBMCs, taken from a glioma patient whose treatment included an IDH1 peptide vaccine. This receptor carries the CDR3 CASTPGQGGTGELFF. The DNA sequence follows: TGTGCCAGCACCCCGGGACAGGGGGGCACCGGGGAGCTGTTTTTT.